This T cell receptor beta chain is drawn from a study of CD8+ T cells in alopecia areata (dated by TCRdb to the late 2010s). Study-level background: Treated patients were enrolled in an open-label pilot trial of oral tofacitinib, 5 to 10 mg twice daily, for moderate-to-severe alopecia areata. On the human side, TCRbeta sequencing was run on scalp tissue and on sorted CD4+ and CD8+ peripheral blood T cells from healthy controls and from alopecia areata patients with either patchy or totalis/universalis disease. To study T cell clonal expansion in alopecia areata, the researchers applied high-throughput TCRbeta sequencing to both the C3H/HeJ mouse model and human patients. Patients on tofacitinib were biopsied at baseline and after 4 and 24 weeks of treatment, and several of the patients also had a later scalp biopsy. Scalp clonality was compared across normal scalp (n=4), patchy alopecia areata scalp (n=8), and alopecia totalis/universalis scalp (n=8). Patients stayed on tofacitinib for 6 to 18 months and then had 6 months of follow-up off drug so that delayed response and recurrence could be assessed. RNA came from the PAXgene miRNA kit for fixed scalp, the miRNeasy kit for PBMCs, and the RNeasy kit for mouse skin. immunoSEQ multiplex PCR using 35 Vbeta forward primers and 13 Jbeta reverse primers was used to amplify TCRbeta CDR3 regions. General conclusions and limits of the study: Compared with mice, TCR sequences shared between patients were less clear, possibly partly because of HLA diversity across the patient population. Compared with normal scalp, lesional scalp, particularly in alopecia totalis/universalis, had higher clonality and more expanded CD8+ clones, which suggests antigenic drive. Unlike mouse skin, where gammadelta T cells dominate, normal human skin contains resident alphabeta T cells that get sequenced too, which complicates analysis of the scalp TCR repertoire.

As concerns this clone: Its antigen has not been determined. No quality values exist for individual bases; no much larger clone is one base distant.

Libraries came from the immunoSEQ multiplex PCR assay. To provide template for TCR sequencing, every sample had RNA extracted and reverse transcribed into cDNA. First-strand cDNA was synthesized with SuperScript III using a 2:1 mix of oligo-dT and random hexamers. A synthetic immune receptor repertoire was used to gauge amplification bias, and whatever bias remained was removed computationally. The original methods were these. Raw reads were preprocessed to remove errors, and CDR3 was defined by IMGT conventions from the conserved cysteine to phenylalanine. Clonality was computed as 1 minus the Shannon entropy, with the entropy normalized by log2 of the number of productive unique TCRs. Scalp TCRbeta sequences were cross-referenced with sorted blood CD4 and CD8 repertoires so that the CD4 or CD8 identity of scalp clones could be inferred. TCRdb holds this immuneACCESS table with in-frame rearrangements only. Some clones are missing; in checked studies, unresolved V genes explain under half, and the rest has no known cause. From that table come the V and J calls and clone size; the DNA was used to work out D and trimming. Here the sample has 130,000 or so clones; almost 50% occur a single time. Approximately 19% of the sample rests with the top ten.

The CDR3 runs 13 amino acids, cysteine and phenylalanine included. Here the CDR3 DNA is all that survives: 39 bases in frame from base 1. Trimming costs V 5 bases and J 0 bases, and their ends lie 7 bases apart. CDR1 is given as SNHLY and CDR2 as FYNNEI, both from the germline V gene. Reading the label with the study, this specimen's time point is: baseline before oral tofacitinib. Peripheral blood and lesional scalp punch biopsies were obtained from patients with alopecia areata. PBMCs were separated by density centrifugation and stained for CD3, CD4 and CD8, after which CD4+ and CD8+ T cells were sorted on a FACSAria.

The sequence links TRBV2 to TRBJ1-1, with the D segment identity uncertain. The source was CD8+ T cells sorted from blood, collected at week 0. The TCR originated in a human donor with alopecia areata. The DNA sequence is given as TGTGCCAGCAGTTCCGGAGTGAACACTGAAGCTTTCTTT. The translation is CASSSGVNTEAFF.